This T cell receptor (beta chain) was recorded in a study of blood T cell repertoires in COVID-19. Profiling relied on immunoSEQ multiplex PCR, and the TCRdb table lists in-frame clones only, not all of them. The sample has fewer than 40,000 clones, approximately 81% seen once. Between the trimmed V and J ends, which lost 7 bases and 4 bases, there was a span of 13 bases. There are 14 residues in the CDR3. CDR1 and CDR2 from the germline V gene are SGHAT and FQNNGV. The sequence derives from a man aged 65 to 85 with COVID-19, enrolled during active disease. The chain has TRBV11-2 and TRBJ2-2; no definite D call. The sequenced sample was peripheral blood. CDR3 sequence reads: CASTFRPRTGELFF. DNA for the CDR3: TGTGCCAGCACCTTCCGCCCGCGCACCGGGGAGCTGTTTTTT.